This is a list of T cell receptor beta chains from one sample in a study of blood T cells in healthy people across ages. TCRdb reprocessed the 5' RACE reads with MiXCR, giving one entry per CDR3 protein. The sample contains 600,000 or so distinct CDR3 sequences, roughly 48% of which appear only once. Sequenced material: blood. These TCRs come from an elderly man in good health. The CDR3 runs from the conserved cysteine through the conserved F or W. The D gene is left open where the match is weak. Where a row states a size, it is once, few, many or the class of an expanded clone; other rows omit it.

-	TRBV12-3/TRBV12-4	-	TRBJ2-5	CASSETREQYF	TGTGCCAGCAGTGAAACTAGGGAGCAGTACTTC
-	TRBV4-1	-	TRBJ2-1	CASSQIGTSYYNEQFF	TGCGCCAGCAGCCAAATCGGGACGAGCTACTACAATGAGCAGTTCTTC
-	TRBV15	-	TRBJ2-5	CATSRDLDQETQYF	TGTGCCACCAGCAGAGATCTGGACCAAGAGACCCAGTACTTC
-	TRBV30	-	TRBJ1-2	CAWSKVSGYTF	TGTGCCTGGAGTAAAGTATCCGGCTACACCTTC
-	TRBV7-2	-	TRBJ2-1	CASSLRGDNYNEQFF	TGTGCCAGCAGCTTAAGGGGGGACAACTACAATGAGCAGTTCTTC
many	TRBV6-5	TRBD2	TRBJ2-3	CASRPRDYRVDTQYF	TGTGCCAGCAGGCCCAGGGACTACCGTGTGGATACGCAGTATTTT
-	TRBV20-1	-	TRBJ2-7	CSAIYDWNYEQYF	TGCAGTGCTATCTATGACTGGAACTACGAGCAGTACTTC
-	TRBV12-3/TRBV12-4	-	TRBJ1-1	CASRQDQYTEAFF	TGTGCCAGCAGACAGGATCAGTACACTGAAGCTTTCTTT
-	TRBV10-3	-	TRBJ2-1	CAISEEGEAGQFF	TGTGCCATCAGTGAAGAAGGAGAGGCCGGGCAGTTCTTC
-	TRBV10-2	-	TRBJ2-3	CASSEGRGTDTQYF	TGCGCCAGCAGTGAGGGCAGGGGTACAGATACGCAGTATTTT
-	TRBV9	-	TRBJ2-3	CASSVAATDTQYF	TGTGCCAGCAGCGTAGCGGCGACAGATACGCAGTATTTT
-	TRBV20-1	-	TRBJ2-1	CSARTPGSNEQFF	TGCAGTGCTAGAACTCCCGGTTCAAATGAGCAGTTCTTC
few	TRBV6-5	TRBD1	TRBJ2-7	CASSARGRFEQYF	TGTGCCAGCAGTGCCAGGGGGCGATTCGAGCAGTACTTC
many	TRBV6-6	-	TRBJ2-6	CASSYAGASYGANVLTF	TGTGCCAGCAGTTACGCGGGGGCCTCTTATGGGGCCAACGTCCTGACTTTC
-	TRBV19	TRBD1	TRBJ2-4	CASSAAGGKNIQYF	TGTGCCAGTAGTGCGGCAGGGGGCAAAAACATTCAGTACTTC
-	TRBV7-2	TRBD2	TRBJ2-7	CASSFERGIYEQYF	TGTGCCAGCAGCTTTGAGCGGGGGATTTACGAGCAGTACTTC
-	TRBV20-1	TRBD2	TRBJ2-1	CSASAGGRYNEQFF	TGCAGTGCTAGTGCGGGAGGGCGATACAATGAGCAGTTCTTC
-	TRBV6-6	-	TRBJ2-7	CASSYGGAPLEQYF	TGTGCCAGCAGTTATGGAGGGGCTCCCCTCGAGCAGTACTTC
-	TRBV30	-	TRBJ1-4	CAWSPGQANEKLFF	TGTGCCTGGAGTCCCGGACAAGCTAATGAAAAACTGTTTTTT
-	TRBV6-6	-	TRBJ2-7	CASSSQGISYEQYF	TGTGCCAGCAGTTCACAGGGAATCTCCTACGAGCAGTACTTC